One T cell receptor (beta chain) is described in this entry. The sample is drawn from a study of T cells after yellow fever vaccination. MiXCR was run by TCRdb on the 5' RACE reads, yielding one entry per CDR3 protein. The sample contains 200,000 to 300,000 distinct CDR3 sequences, under 15% of which appear only once. Trimming pared 5 bases from V and 2 bases from J, leaving 13 bases between. This CDR3 contains 13 residues. Germline-derived CDR1 and CDR2 are DFQATT and SNEGSKA (reference sequence). The rearrangement uses TRBV20-1 and TRBJ2-7; D is perhaps TRBD2 (5 bases). The sample consisted of CD4+ T cells sorted from PBMCs, taken 45 days after the yellow fever booster vaccination. The receptor comes from a man aged 30 to 39 who received the YFV17D yellow fever vaccine. CDR3 in DNA: TGCAGTGCTCCCAAGGACGGGACCTACGAGCAGTACTTC. Residues: CSAPKDGTYEQYF.